Shown below are 29 T cell receptor beta chains from a single sample sequenced in a study of blood T cell repertoires in COVID-19. Profiling relied on immunoSEQ multiplex PCR, and the TCRdb table lists in-frame clones only, not all of them. The sample lists 64,000 or so clones, around 80% occurring once. The specimen was peripheral blood. These receptors all stem from an elderly man with acute or convalescent COVID-19.

The rearrangement links TRBV24-1 to TRBJ2-5, with TRBD1 matching over 9 bases. The CDR3 has 16 amino acids. Germline loops: CDR1 KGHDR, CDR2 SFDVKD. V shed 3 bases and J 5 bases; nucleotides not matched to a gene: 9. The chain's CDR3 is CATSDPNRGLRETQYF. CDR3 nucleotides: TGTGCCACCAGTGATCCCAACAGGGGGCTCAGGGAGACCCAGTACTTC.

This clone has more than one count but fewer than ten. The sample carries other DNA sequences with the same CDR3. The V gene is TRBV5-1, the J gene TRBJ1-6, with 9 nucleotides matching TRBD1. V lost 5 bases, J lost 10 bases, and 7 bases stayed unmatched. Germline assignment: CDR1 SGHRS and CDR2 YFSETQ. The CDR3 covers 14 residues. CDR3 sequence reads: CASSPGTGNSPLHF. The CDR3 DNA sequence: TGCGCCAGCAGTCCCGGGACAGGGAACTCACCCCTCCACTTT.

The rearrangement joins TRBV5-1 to TRBJ1-1, with D maybe TRBD1 (5 bases). V was clipped by 2 bases and J by 5 bases, with 13 bases between them. The CDR3 covers 14 residues. Germline-derived CDR1 and CDR2 are SGHRS and YFSETQ. CDR3 DNA: TGCGCCAGCAGCTTTGGGACCCGGGGGACTGAAGCTTTCTTT. This encodes CASSFGTRGTEAFF.

Concerning this clone: At one end, the junction sequence differs from germline, possibly due to a read error. The V gene is TRBV5-6, the J gene TRBJ1-3; unclear D gene. This CDR3 is built from 15 residues. CDR1 and CDR2 from the germline V gene are SGHDT and YYEEEE. CDR3 nucleotide sequence: TGTGCCAGCAACTTGGCAGCGGTCTCTGGAAACACCATATATTTT. Translation gives CASNLAAVSGNTIYF. Variable domain in full (rest from reference TRBV5-6 and TRBJ1-3): DAGVTQSPTHLIKTRGQQVTLRCSPKSGHDTVSWYQQALGQGPQFIFQYYEEEERQRGNFPDRFSGHQFPNYSSELNVNALLLGDSALYLCASNLAAVSGNTIYFGEGSWLTVV.

The V gene is TRBV6-5, the J gene TRBJ2-7, with 9 bases lining up with TRBD2. CDR1 MNHEY and CDR2 SVGAGI come from the germline V gene. This CDR3 is 15 amino acids long. Trimming cost V 4 bases and J 2 bases; bases outside gene matches: 6. The CDR3 sequence is CASSLTSGTTYEQYF. The CDR3 DNA reads TGTGCCAGCAGTTTGACTAGCGGAACAACCTACGAGCAGTACTTC.

The chain has TRBV10-3 and TRBJ1-2; D is ambiguous. Germline V gene data show CDR1 as ENHRY and CDR2 as SYGVKD. The CDR3 length is 13 residues. Trimming removed 6 bases from V and 9 bases from J, with 17 bases in between. CDR3 loop: CAISDPPIYSYTF. In DNA form, the CDR3 reads TGTGCCATCAGCGATCCACCTATTTATAGCTACACCTTC.

The gene calls are TRBV9 and TRBJ1-2, with 9 bases identical to TRBD1. Germline CDR1 and CDR2: SGDLS and YYNGEE. This CDR3 is 15 amino acids long. V lost 4 bases, J lost 10 bases, and 14 bases stayed unmatched. The DNA for the CDR3 is TGTGCCAGCAGCCCCCGTGGGACAGGGAGTTCTGTCTACACCTTC. This encodes CASSPRGTGSSVYTF.

This clone has a handful of counts. The CDR3, as DNA: TGTGCCACCGGGGACAGGGGGCTCCTCAATGAGCAGTTCTTC. Amino acid sequence: CATGDRGLLNEQFF. This sequence joins TRBV24-1 and TRBJ2-1; 12 bases agree with TRBD1. Germline lookup yields CDR1 KGHDR and CDR2 SFDVKD. This CDR3 spans 14 amino acids. V lost 9 bases and J lost 6; bases outside the gene matches: 5.

The V call is TRBV5-1, the J call TRBJ1-2; no reliable D call. The CDR3 extends over 15 amino acids. V was pared by 0 bases and J by 0 bases, with 9 bases between. The V gene's germline CDR1 is SGHRS and CDR2 YFSETQ. CDR3 in DNA: TGCGCCAGCAGCTTGGCAGGCGAGACTAACTATGGCTACACCTTC. Translating it yields CASSLAGETNYGYTF.

The V call is TRBV4-1, the J call TRBJ1-4, with D perhaps matching TRBD1 (6 bases). With 0 bases removed from V and 5 bases from J, the gap between germline ends came to 10 bases. The germline CDR1 and CDR2 sequences are MGHRA and YSYEKL. The CDR3 length is 15 residues. The DNA of the CDR3 is TGCGCCAGCAGCCAAGATTCAGGGGTAAATGAAAAACTGTTTTTT. Translating gives CASSQDSGVNEKLFF.

This CDR3 is CASSQEAGGIAEQFF. In nucleotides, the CDR3 is TGTGCCAGCAGCCAAGAGGCGGGGGGTATCGCTGAGCAGTTCTTC. The chain links TRBV4-2 to TRBJ2-1; 8 nucleotides line up with TRBD2. The CDR3 spans 15 residues. Germline assignment: CDR1 LGHNA and CDR2 YNFKEQ. The V gene end was trimmed by 0 bases and the J gene end by 9 bases; junction bases not matched to a gene: 7.

V and J are TRBV9 and TRBJ1-2; 7 nucleotides line up with TRBD1. The V and J ends lost 2 bases and 7 bases, in that order; junction bases with no gene match: 14. The germline V gene encodes CDR1 SGDLS and CDR2 YYNGEE. CDR3 length: 16 residues. The CDR3 here is CASSVDRGQALSGYTF. The CDR3 region has the DNA TGTGCCAGCAGCGTCGACCGTGGACAGGCCCTATCTGGCTACACCTTC.

This chain links TRBV3-1 (or the pseudogene TRBV3-2) with TRBJ2-7, with D perhaps matching TRBD1 (5 bases). Trimming removed 0 bases from V and 0 bases from J, with 6 bases in between. Germline V gene sequence: CDR1 LGHDT, CDR2 YNNKEL (reference sequence). CDR3 size: 14 residues. The CDR3 coding sequence is TGTGCCAGCAGCCAAGAAGGGGTCTCCTACGAGCAGTACTTC. Translating it yields CASSQEGVSYEQYF.

This sequence joins TRBV24-1 and TRBJ1-5, with 7 nucleotides matching TRBD1. CDR3 length equals 14 residues. V dropped 0 bases and J dropped 9; count of bases not matched to a gene: 4. Germline CDR1 reads KGHDR; CDR2 reads SFDVKD. CDR3 sequence: CATSDLTGAGPQHF. In DNA form, the CDR3 reads TGTGCCACCAGTGATTTGACAGGGGCAGGGCCCCAGCATTTT.

The J gene is TRBJ2-7, the V gene TRBV29-1, with 8 nucleotides matching TRBD1. Trimming at V came to 7 bases and at J to 5 bases, leaving 7 bases not matched to a gene. There are 12 residues in the CDR3. Germline V gene sequence: CDR1 SQVTM, CDR2 ANQGSEA. The CDR3 region has the DNA TGCAGCGCATTGACAGGGGCCCACGAGCAGTACTTC. This encodes CSALTGAHEQYF.

Concerning this clone itself: A junction boundary mismatches the germline segment, possibly from a read error. The V and J genes are TRBV3-1 (or the pseudogene TRBV3-2) and TRBJ2-3, with D possibly matching TRBD2 (5 bases). Germline CDR1 LGHDT, CDR2 YNNKEL (reference sequence). The CDR3 spans 13 residues. Here the CDR3 reads CASSPPSIDTQYF. CDR3 DNA: TGTGCCAGCAGCCCGCCTAGCATAGATACGCAGTATTTT.

The sample holds a few counts of this clone. J is TRBJ1-5 and V is TRBV12-3 or TRBV12-4; tentative D call: TRBD1 (6 bases). V was pared by 5 bases and J by 6 bases, with 11 bases between. This CDR3 region has 13 residues. DNA of the CDR3: TGTGCCAGCAGTCTACAGGGTGGTCAGCCCCAGCATTTT. Translating it yields CASSLQGGQPQHF.

This chain joins TRBV29-1 and TRBJ1-1; 8 bases fit TRBD1. In germline, CDR1 is SQVTM, CDR2 ANQGSEA. The CDR3 runs 13 residues. The DNA for the CDR3 is TGCATCTGCCGTGGGCAGGGGGCCACTGAAGCTTTCTTT. Translated, it gives CICRGQGATEAFF.

The chain couples TRBV7-8 to TRBJ1-5; 9 bases line up with TRBD1. The V gene's germline CDR1 is SGHVS and CDR2 FQNEAQ. The CDR3 spans 16 residues. V shed 2 bases, J shed 7 bases, and the junction held 9 bases outside the gene matches. As DNA, the CDR3 is TGTGCCAGCAGCTTAAACACCGGGACAGGGAGACAGCCCCAGCATTTT. Amino acids: CASSLNTGTGRQPQHF.

This rearrangement joins TRBV7-2 to TRBJ2-7; 12 bases fit TRBD2. Germline V gives CDR1 SGHTA, CDR2 FQGNSA. With V trimmed by 1 base and J by 7 bases, 11 bases remained unmatched. The CDR3 loop spans 17 amino acids. The CDR3 coding sequence is TGTGCCAGCAGCTTAGGGCCCCGGACTAGCGGGGCGAGGGAGCAGTACTTC. Residues: CASSLGPRTSGAREQYF. The variable domain in full, with the rest retrieved from reference TRBV7-2 and TRBJ2-7, is GAGVSQSPSNKVTEKGKDVELRCDPISGHTALYWYRQSLGQGLEFLIYFQGNSAPDKSGLPSDRFSAERTGGSVSTLTIQRTQQEDSAVYLCASSLGPRTSGAREQYFGPGTRLTVT.

This chain links TRBV28 with TRBJ2-5; TRBD2 agrees at 11 bases. With V trimmed by 6 bases and J by 1 base, 7 bases remained unmatched. Germline V lookup: CDR1 MDHEN, CDR2 SYDVKM. This CDR3 spans 16 amino acids. Here the CDR3 DNA reads TGTGCCAGCAGCTCACTAGCGGGAGAAGTCCAAGAGACCCAGTACTTC. Encoded protein: CASSSLAGEVQETQYF. Filled out from reference TRBV28 and TRBJ2-5, the complete variable domain reads DVKVTQSSRYLVKRTGEKVFLECVQDMDHENMFWYRQDPGLGLRLIYFSYDVKMKEKGDIPEGYSVSREKKERFSLILESASTNQTSMYLCASSSLAGEVQETQYFGPGTRLLVL.

This clone was seen only a few times. The rearrangement uses TRBV2 and TRBJ1-2; 7 nucleotides match TRBD1. The CDR3 has 15 amino acids. Germline-derived CDR1 and CDR2 are SNHLY and FYNNEI. V lost 6 bases, J lost 1 base, and 8 bases stayed unmatched. The DNA for the CDR3 is TGTGCCAGCAGCCCACGGGACAGCCGTAACTATGGCTACACCTTC. This gives the protein CASSPRDSRNYGYTF.

The rearrangement links TRBV7-8 to TRBJ2-4; possible D gene TRBD2, 5 bases. Germline CDR1 SGHVS, CDR2 FQNEAQ. The V gene lost 3 bases and the J gene lost 9 bases, with 9 bases spanning the gap. This CDR3 is built from 12 residues. CDR3 sequence: CASSFPGGIQYF. The DNA of the CDR3 is TGTGCCAGCAGCTTCCCCGGAGGCATTCAGTACTTC.

Concerning this clone itself: A junction end diverges from the germline sequence, so it may reflect a read error. This rearrangement joins TRBV28 to TRBJ2-5; TRBD2 matches at 8 bases. The CDR3 loop spans 15 amino acids. Germline V lookup: CDR1 MDHEN, CDR2 SYDVKM. CDR3: CTSSLLLGGGETQYF. The CDR3 nucleotides read TGTACCAGCAGTTTACTACTCGGCGGGGGGGAGACCCAGTACTTC. Full variable domain (rest looked up from reference TRBV28 and TRBJ2-5): DVKVTQSSRYLVKRTGEKVFLECVQDMDHENMFWYRQDPGLGLRLIYFSYDVKMKEKGDIPEGYSVSREKKERFSLILESASTNQTSMYLCTSSLLLGGGETQYFGPGTRLLVL.

The chain combines TRBV11-2 with TRBJ2-7, with 10 bases identical to TRBD1. CDR1 SGHAT and CDR2 FQNNGV come from the germline V gene. The CDR3 sequence is 16 residues long. V gave up 0 bases and J gave up 7 bases; unmatched junction bases: 9. In nucleotides, the CDR3 is TGTGCCAGCAGCTTAGATGGCAGGACAGGGGGAGAAGAGCAGTACTTC. This codes for CASSLDGRTGGEEQYF. Supplemented by reference TRBV11-2 and TRBJ2-7, the full variable domain reads EAGVAQSPRYKIIEKRQSVAFWCNPISGHATLYWYQQILGQGPKLLIQFQNNGVVDDSQLPKDRFSAERLKGVDSTLKIQPAKLEDSAVYLCASSLDGRTGGEEQYFGPGTRLTVT.

CDR3 in amino acids: CSASIAGGINEQFF. The CDR3 DNA is TGCAGTGCTAGTATAGCGGGAGGTATCAATGAGCAGTTCTTC. This rearrangement joins TRBV20-1 to TRBJ2-1, with 10 positions matching TRBD2. J was trimmed by 6 bases and V by 3 bases; bases with no gene match: 5. Germline assignment: CDR1 DFQATT and CDR2 SNEGSKA (reference sequence). The CDR3 runs 14 residues.

This clone was counted between two and nine times. The V gene is TRBV6-6, the J gene TRBJ1-1; D is unclear. The germline V gene encodes CDR1 MNHNY and CDR2 SVGAGI (reference sequence). V lost 5 bases, J lost 7 bases, and 11 bases lay in between. The CDR3 is 12 residues long. The CDR3 DNA follows: TGTGCCAGCAGTGATAACTATGATGAAGCTTTCTTT. It specifies CASSDNYDEAFF.

J is TRBJ2-2 and V is TRBV5-1; 9 bases match TRBD2. The V and J ends lost 4 bases and 2 bases, in that order; junction bases with no gene match: 18. The germline CDR1 and CDR2 sequences are SGHRS and YFSETQ. CDR3 length: 20 amino acids. In DNA form, the CDR3 reads TGCGCCAGCAGCCCCAAACCAATGTTGTCTAGCGGGATTAACACCGGGGAGCTGTTTTTT. Protein product: CASSPKPMLSSGINTGELFF.

V gene TRBV10-2 combines with J gene TRBJ2-7; D might be TRBD2 (6 bases). The V and J ends lost 6 bases and 0 bases respectively, with 12 bases between them. This CDR3 contains 14 residues. Germline CDR1 is WSHSY and CDR2 is SAAADI. DNA for the CDR3: TGCGCCAGCAGACCAGACGGGAGCTCCTACGAGCAGTACTTC. Encoded protein: CASRPDGSSYEQYF.